This entry concerns a single TCR beta chain. This clone was observed a single time. No cognate antigen has been identified for it. Within one base of it there is no much larger clone, and no base qualities were kept. Genomic DNA was isolated from the sorted cells so that the TCRbeta CDR3 region could be sequenced. The immunoSEQ Assay was used for sequencing of TCRbeta CDR3 regions. The immuneACCESS repertoire file appears here via TCRdb, limited to in-frame rearrangements. These files lack a portion of the clones; in checked studies, under half of the deficit traces to unresolved V genes, and the cause of the others is not known. The sample table holds tens of thousands of clones, of which around 90% were seen once. 9.5% to 13% of the sample goes to the ten largest clones. This specimen comes from a study of OX40 agonist ivuxolimab in advanced cancers. For the wider study: The costimulatory receptor OX40 (CD134) was targeted by ivuxolimab, a fully human IgG2 agonistic monoclonal antibody. Intravenous ivuxolimab was administered to patients every 2 weeks at six dose levels: 0.01, 0.1, 0.3, 1.5, 3 and 10 mg/kg. Three dose-escalation patients achieved partial responses, one with hepatocellular carcinoma and two with cutaneous melanoma. The paper covers the monotherapy dose-escalation part of the phase I ivuxolimab trial, which included N of about 50 patients. Prior anti-PD-1, anti-PD-L1 or anti-CTLA-4 therapy was permitted, and about 40% of dose-escalation patients had received checkpoint inhibitors. Peripheral TCRbeta sequencing aimed to test whether ivuxolimab altered TCR sequence diversity and caused clonal T-cell expansion. Among the 52 dose-escalation patients, around 20 had hepatocellular carcinoma, roughly 15 melanoma, 9 renal cell carcinoma and 9 head and neck cancer. The dose-escalation cohort was about 86% male with a mean age of about 54 years, ranging from roughly 23 to 90.

What the research found in general, with its limitations: In the 0.1-3.0 mg/kg groups, partial responders had among the lowest normalized peripheral clonal expansion, particularly in CD8+ T cells. At doses from 0.1 to 3.0 mg/kg, clonal expansion was seen in both CD4+ and CD8+ blood T cells between baseline and week 6. After ivuxolimab, CD8+ T cells had more expanded clones than CD4+ T cells on average. Which antigens the clonally expanded peripheral T cells were specific for was not determined. Low levels of normalized T-cell clonal expansion were also seen in some patients who did not respond.

From V the trimming removes 7 bases and from J it removes 6 bases, while the gene matches leave 10 bases of the junction unaccounted for. The cysteine opens and the phenylalanine closes a CDR3 of 15 amino acids. Here the CDR3 DNA is all that survives: 45 bases in frame from base 1. Via the germline V gene, CDR1 is MNHNS and CDR2 SASEGT. The trial excluded patients who had a history of autoimmune disease or were on systemic immunosuppression. In every dose cohort, peripheral blood was drawn for TCR sequencing at baseline, cycle 4 day 1, and cycle 7 day 1. Samples came from an open-label, multicenter, first-in-human phase I dose-escalation trial of ivuxolimab. Adults with locally advanced or metastatic melanoma, renal cell, hepatocellular, or head and neck squamous cell carcinoma were enrolled in the trial. Before TCR sequencing, CD4+ and CD8+ T cells were separately sorted from peripheral blood.

The TCR comes from an adult with an advanced solid tumor such as melanoma, head and neck, liver or kidney cancer. The rearranged segments are TRBV6-1 and TRBJ2-3; a stretch of 10 junction bases matches TRBD2. The starting material was CD4+ or CD8+ T cells sorted from blood, obtained in a trial of the OX40 agonist ivuxolimab. CDR3 loop: CASNAISGGADTQYF. The DNA reads TGTGCCAGCAACGCAATCAGCGGGGGGGCCGATACGCAGTATTTT.